Following are 8 T cell receptor beta chains from one sample sequenced in a study of low-dose radiotherapy and immunotherapy resistance in tumors. With TRAV- and TRBV-specific primers, first-strand cDNA was made, covering the alpha and beta chains. It was with a constant-region primer and a V-primer adapter that TCRs were amplified over about 20 PCR cycles. TCRdb reprocessed the reads with MiXCR, giving one entry per CDR3 protein. The sample holds under 40,000 distinct CDR3 sequences, roughly 49% seen once. Time point here: after trial treatment. The treatment was: LDRT plus nivolumab, ipilimumab, low-dose cyclophosphamide and aspirin (RACIN trial). Sequenced material: PBMCs, taken after low-dose radiotherapy plus immunotherapy. Receptor source: a male donor with gallbladder cancer.

In its sample, this clonotype ranks as medium-sized. The rearrangement uses TRBV5-1 and TRBJ1-2, with 12 positions matching TRBD1. The CDR3 covers 14 residues. Germline lookup yields CDR1 SGHRS and CDR2 YFSETQ. J gave up 7 bases and V 10 bases, and 11 bases lay outside the gene matches. CDR3 nucleotides: TGCGCCGGATCTCCGGGACAGGGGGCGCTTGGCTACACCTTC. Translating gives CAGSPGQGALGYTF.

This clonotype was observed a handful of times. The gene calls are TRBV29-1 and TRBJ2-7; D is perhaps TRBD1 (6 bases). This CDR3 has 11 residues. Germline V lookup: CDR1 SQVTM, CDR2 ANQGSEA. Trimming took off 4 bases at V and 12 bases at J, with 16 bases between the two ends. The CDR3 region has the DNA TGCAGCGTTGGGGACATCCGTCGTCTGTACTTC. Translating it yields CSVGDIRRLYF.

On this clonotype: The likely explanation is a read error, given a far larger clone one base away. CDR3 residues: CASSPWQPRASGNNEQYF. The CDR3 DNA reads TGTGCCAGCAGCCCATGGCAGCCCCGGGCTAGCGGTAACAATGAGCAGTACTTC. The V gene is TRBV7-8, the J gene TRBJ2-7, with 7 bases lining up with TRBD2. Germline V CDR1 and CDR2: SGHVS, FQNEAQ. Germline trimming cut 5 bases from V and 7 bases from J; bases unmatched to any gene: 23. CDR3 size: 18 residues.

The chain employs TRBV7-9 and TRBJ2-7; D gene unclear. The V gene lost 2 bases and the J gene lost 5 bases, with 7 bases spanning the gap. CDR3 size: 12 residues. Germline V gives CDR1 SEHNR, CDR2 FQNEAQ (reference sequence). The CDR3 protein is CASSLSVHEQYF. The CDR3 nucleotides read TGTGCCAGCAGCTTATCGGTCCACGAGCAGTACTTC.

This clonotype was observed at least ten times. The rearrangement links TRBV25-1 to TRBJ2-6; D call uncertain. The germline V gene encodes CDR1 MGHDK and CDR2 SYGVNS. Trimming took off 1 base at V and 0 bases at J, with 25 bases between the two ends. The CDR3 has 22 amino acids. The CDR3 nucleotides read TGTGCCAGCAGTGAATTTAAGTGGGTCCAGCGATCGAAAAGCTCTGGGGCCAACGTCCTGACTTTC. Its translation: CASSEFKWVQRSKSSGANVLTF.

This clonotype was counted ten times or more. The chain combines TRBV20-1 with TRBJ2-7; perhaps TRBD2 as D (5 bases). The CDR3 runs 14 residues. Trimming left V 4 bases short and J 6 bases short, with 19 bases between. Germline-derived CDR1 and CDR2 are DFQATT and SNEGSKA (reference sequence). The CDR3 DNA is TGCAGTGCTACCCCTTCGAGGGTCTATGGCGAGCAGTACTTC. As protein: CSATPSRVYGEQYF.

A remark on this clonotype: A far bigger clonotype differs at one base, so this is likely a read error. This chain joins TRBV5-3 and TRBJ2-1, with D unresolved. TRBV5-3 is an open reading frame whose function is uncertain. The CDR3 covers 14 residues. As DNA, the CDR3 is TGTACCAGCAGCCCTGGACCATCGTCCACTGAGCAGTTCTTC. Translating gives CTSSPGPSSTEQFF.

Worth noting for this clonotype: A far larger clone is off by one base, so a read error is likely. V usage is TRBV5-3 and J usage is TRBJ2-1, with D hard to call. TRBV5-3 is known as an ORF, though its function is uncertain. CDR3 length: 14 amino acids. Trimming cost V 8 bases and J 9 bases, with 21 bases left between them. In DNA form, the CDR3 reads TGTGCCAGCAGCCCTGGAGCATCGTCCACTGAGCAGTTCTTC. This translates into CASSPGASSTEQFF.